This TCR delta chain was sequenced in a study of delta chains in infants with herpesvirus infections (TCRdb year 2023). Regarding the research as a whole: To characterize gammadelta T cell responses to primary cytomegalovirus (CMV) infection, researchers prospectively followed a birth cohort of Ugandan infants starting at birth. The study searched for a public fetal Vdelta1/Vgamma8 gammadelta TCR clonotype in infants who acquired CMV infection after birth. gammadelta TCRs were sequenced from PBMC of roughly 18 CMV-infected infants (one congenitally infected) and roughly 8 CMV-uninfected infants with enough sample available. Infant blood samples fell into approximate age groups of 1.5, 4, 8 and 12 months. Previously published Belgian fetal and cord blood gammadelta TCR data were included only for comparison and were not generated in this cohort.

The library relied on RT-PCR. TCR cDNA was generated by reverse transcription of PBMC RNA with SuperScript II and gamma-chain- and delta-chain-specific primers. After purification with AMPure XP beads, the cDNA was amplified and indexed with Illumina adapters using the Nextera XT Index Kit. gammadelta TCR libraries were sequenced on an Illumina MiSeq with a V2 300-cycle kit. The authors' analysis ran thus. Using MiXCR v2.1.12, CDR3 sequences were assembled, and reads were mapped onto D, J and V genes obtained from GenBank. VDJtools v1.2.1 was used to perform repertoire analyses of the CDR3 clonotypes. TCRdb recomputed clones from the public reads with CATT; identical DNA rows were then combined. TCRdb's processing, not the study's, gives the V and J calls here. The sample table lists several hundred delta-chain clones, around 50% of them with a count of one. Together, the top ten hold less than 25% of the sample.

In Kampala, Uganda, pregnant women receiving prenatal care were recruited and their infants were enrolled, and documentation of maternal HIV status was required. Home visits to families took place weekly, and collection of infant clinical information, oral swabs and peripheral blood began at 6 weeks of age and was repeated every 4 months after that. After blood was collected in heparin tubes, PBMC were isolated using Ficoll-Paque density gradient centrifugation and then cryopreserved. This clone registers as large (0.1 to 1%) within its sample. Its antigen is unknown. Nothing much larger sits one base from this clone, and base qualities are not available. Other nucleotide sequences from this sample produce the same CDR3. Spanning cysteine to phenylalanine, the CDR3 consists of 16 amino acids. The sequence is cut down to CDR3 DNA, 48 bases in frame from base 1. V lost 0 bases and J lost 3 bases; the stretch between them is 14 bases long. The germline V gene encodes CDR1 TSWWSYY and CDR2 QGS.

What the research found in general, with its limitations: The authors noted a small sample size and no race- or environment-matched controls, since nearly all Ugandans acquire CMV before adulthood. Public-clonotype frequency among Vdelta1 cells appeared to correlate inversely with age at infection and decayed rapidly, seemingly not persisting beyond around two months. Of 18 CMV-infected infants, several carried the public Vdelta1 clonotype: the congenitally infected infant plus three who were infected postnatally before 120 days of age. The public clonotype was detected only at the first time point after infection and was not found in uninfected infants or in infants infected after 120 days. In CMV-uninfected infants, the public clonotype might still exist at levels below the detection limit.

Sequencing was performed on peripheral blood, taken at time point 1 of longitudinal follow-up. This TCR was recovered from a human donor who was a Ugandan infant, either HIV-exposed or HIV-unexposed (not recorded which). The sequence links TRDV1 to TRDJ1; possibly the D gene is TRDD3, per 6 matching bases. The CDR3 loop reads CALGELAGVVPDKLIF. The DNA sequence is TGTGCTCTTGGGGAACTGGCTGGGGTAGTTCCCGATAAACTCATCTTT.